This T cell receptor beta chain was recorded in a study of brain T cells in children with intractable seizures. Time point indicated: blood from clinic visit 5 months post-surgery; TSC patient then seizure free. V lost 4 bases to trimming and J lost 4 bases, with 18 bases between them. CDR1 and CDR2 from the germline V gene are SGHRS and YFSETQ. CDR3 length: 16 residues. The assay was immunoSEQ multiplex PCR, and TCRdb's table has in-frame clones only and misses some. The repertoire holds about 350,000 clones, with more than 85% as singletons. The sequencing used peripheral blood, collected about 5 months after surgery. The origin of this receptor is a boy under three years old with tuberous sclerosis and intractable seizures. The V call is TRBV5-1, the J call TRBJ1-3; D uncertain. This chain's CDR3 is CASSPGPELRGNTIYF. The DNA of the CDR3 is TGCGCCAGCAGCCCGGGCCCCGAGTTGAGGGGAAACACCATATATTTT.